This T cell receptor (beta chain) was recovered during a study of blood T cell repertoires in COVID-19. In the study overall: There were acute and convalescent COVID-19 samples, and they came from the United States, Italy and Spain. T cells, B-cell-depleted T cells, or PBMCs supplied cDNA or gDNA.

Trimming left V 3 bases short and J 4 bases short, with 15 bases between. CDR1 and CDR2 from the germline V gene are GTSNPN and SVGIG (reference sequence). The CDR3 is made up of 15 amino acids. Assay: immunoSEQ multiplex PCR; the TCRdb copy retains only in-frame clones and omits some. The sample records approximately 58,000 clones, around 79% being singletons. The sequenced material came from peripheral blood. The rearrangement joins TRBV30 to TRBJ2-2; D not certain. The sequence came from a man between 65 and 79 years old with active or convalescent COVID-19. The CDR3: CAWRNDTQLTGELFF. The DNA for the CDR3 is TGTGCCTGGAGGAATGATACTCAACTCACCGGGGAGCTGTTTTTT.